The 23 T cell receptor beta chains below all came from one sample that was sequenced in a study of radiation and T cells in renal cell carcinoma. Specified time point: blood 2 weeks post-SBRT. The treatment was: 15 Gy SBRT to primary tumor, nephrectomy 4 weeks later. TCRdb's table, derived via immunoSEQ multiplex PCR, lists solely in-frame clones and lacks some. The repertoire holds roughly 130,000 clones, with around 89% as singletons. The source was blood, collected from a patient whose treatment included radiotherapy and nephrectomy. Receptors originate from a woman aged 70-85 years with renal cell carcinoma.

The V and J genes are TRBV25-1 and TRBJ1-6, with 10 bases identical to TRBD1. The CDR3 extends over 15 amino acids. Germline V gene sequence: CDR1 MGHDK, CDR2 SYGVNS. J was trimmed by 9 bases and V by 4 bases; bases with no gene match: 6. CDR3 residues: CASSGDRGRGSPLHF. In DNA form, the CDR3 reads TGTGCCAGCAGTGGCGACAGGGGGCGAGGTTCACCCCTCCACTTT. Using reference TRBV25-1 and TRBJ1-6 for the parts outside the CDR3, the full variable domain is EADIYQTPRYLVIGTGKKITLECSQTMGHDKMYWYQQDPGMELHLIHYSYGVNSTEKGDLSSESTVSRIRTEHFPLTLESARPSHTSQYLCASSGDRGRGSPLHFGNGTRLTVT.

CDR3 bases: TGTGCCAGCAGCTTAATCGACGGGTACGAGCAGTACTTC. It codes for CASSLIDGYEQYF. The rearrangement links TRBV5-6 to TRBJ2-7, with D unclear. The V end lost 2 bases, the J end lost 4 bases, and 10 bases lay between the germline ends. The CDR3 is 13 amino acids. Per the germline V gene, CDR1 is SGHDT and CDR2 is YYEEEE.

The table lists this clone with a count of one. The chain has TRBV19 and TRBJ1-2, with TRBD1 as a possible D gene (6 bases). This CDR3 has 11 residues. Trimming took off 9 bases at V and 5 bases at J, with 10 bases between the two ends. CDR1 is LNHDA, CDR2 SQIVND, per germline (reference sequence). In nucleotides, the CDR3 is TGTGCCAGCGGGACACCTTATGGCTACACCTTC. Residues: CASGTPYGYTF. Drawing the rest from reference TRBV19 and TRBJ1-2, the complete variable domain is DGGITQSPKYLFRKEGQNVTLSCEQNLNHDAMYWYRQDPGQGLRLIYYSQIVNDFQKGDIAEGYSVSREKKESFPLTVTSAQKNPTAFYLCASGTPYGYTFGSGTRLTVV.

The chain is built from TRBV6-5 and TRBJ1-2, with 8 nucleotides matching TRBD1. The CDR3 sequence is 13 residues long. Trimming cost V 5 bases and J 6 bases; bases outside gene matches: 5. CDR1 and CDR2 from the germline V gene are MNHEY and SVGAGI. CDR3 sequence (DNA): TGTGCCAGCAGTCGGACAGGGAGGAATGGCTACACCTTC. Amino acids: CASSRTGRNGYTF.

The rearrangement uses TRBV7-9 and TRBJ1-5; 12 nucleotides match TRBD1. There are 19 residues in the CDR3. With V trimmed by 0 bases and J by 1 base, 7 bases remained unmatched. The germline gives CDR1 SEHNR, CDR2 FQNEAQ (reference sequence). This CDR3 reads CASSLAGTGGVGSNQPQHF. CDR3 in DNA: TGTGCCAGCAGCTTAGCCGGGACAGGGGGCGTCGGGAGCAATCAGCCCCAGCATTTT.

This rearrangement joins TRBV27 to TRBJ2-1, with D perhaps matching TRBD1 (5 bases). The CDR3 runs to 14 residues. Germline loops: CDR1 MNHEY, CDR2 SMNVEV (reference sequence). The germline V and J ends were trimmed by 7 bases and 3 bases, with 13 bases remaining between them. This chain's CDR3 is CASNRIQDYNEQFF. The CDR3 nucleotides are TGTGCCAGCAACCGCATACAGGACTACAATGAGCAGTTCTTC.

The chain uses TRBV1 and TRBJ2-7; the table calls TRBD2, which could not be checked here. TRBV1 is designated a pseudogene. The CDR3 loop spans 15 amino acids. The CDR3 here is CTSSRGLAFLYEQYF. CDR3 DNA sequence: TGCACCAGCAGTCGGGGACTGGCCTTTCTCTACGAGCAGTACTTC.

This rearrangement joins TRBV2 to TRBJ2-1; 10 bases are a match to TRBD2. The CDR3 totals 17 residues. Germline CDR1 is SNHLY and CDR2 is FYNNEI. J gave up 0 bases and V 6 bases, and 8 bases lay outside the gene matches. The DNA of the CDR3 is TGTGCCAGCAGGAGACTAGCGGGCAGTAGCTCCTACAATGAGCAGTTCTTC. Protein product: CASRRLAGSSSYNEQFF.

This clone occurred once. The chain has TRBV7-9 and TRBJ1-2, with D possibly TRBD1 on 6 matching bases. This CDR3 is 13 amino acids long. The V gene lost 5 bases and the J gene lost 1 base, with 8 bases spanning the gap. Germline V gives CDR1 SEHNR, CDR2 FQNEAQ (reference sequence). The CDR3 loop is CASSPGVNYGYTF. CDR3 DNA sequence: TGTGCCAGCAGCCCAGGGGTTAACTATGGCTACACCTTC.

The V gene is TRBV6-5, the J gene TRBJ1-3, with D unresolved. Germline V gene lookup returns CDR1 MNHEY and CDR2 SVGAGI. This CDR3 region has 15 residues. V lost 6 bases, J lost 0 bases, and 12 bases lay in between. CDR3 loop: CASRDLGGSGNTIYF. CDR3 nucleotide sequence: TGTGCCAGCAGGGACTTAGGTGGCTCTGGAAACACCATATATTTT.

This chain connects TRBV7-9 to TRBJ2-7; maybe TRBD1 (6 bases). In germline, CDR1 is SEHNR, CDR2 FQNEAQ (reference sequence). The CDR3 totals 14 residues. Trimming took 4 bases from V and 0 from J, leaving 10 bases between them. CDR3 region: CASSSLGGSYEQYF. DNA for the CDR3: TGTGCCAGCAGCTCCTTAGGGGGCTCCTACGAGCAGTACTTC. The whole variable domain, filled in from reference TRBV7-9 and TRBJ2-7, reads DTGVSQNPRHKITKRGQNVTFRCDPISEHNRLYWYRQTLGQGPEFLTYFQNEAQLEKSRLLSDRFSAERPKGSFSTLEIQRTEQGDSAMYLCASSSLGGSYEQYFGPGTRLTVT.

The V gene is TRBV18, the J gene TRBJ2-2; 8 bases map to TRBD2. Germline V CDR1 and CDR2: KGHSH, LQKENI. This CDR3 spans 15 amino acids. With 4 bases clipped from V and 2 bases from J, the junction kept 3 bases outside the gene matches. The CDR3 region has the DNA TGTGCCAGCTCACGGCGGGGGGACAACACCGGGGAGCTGTTTTTT. Protein sequence: CASSRRGDNTGELFF.

This chain links TRBV2 with TRBJ1-5, with TRBD1 as a possible D gene (5 bases). Germline V gives CDR1 SNHLY, CDR2 FYNNEI. The ends were cut back, 6 bases at V and 0 bases at J, with 12 bases in the middle. The CDR3 runs 15 residues. In DNA, the CDR3 is TGTGCCAGCAGCCGGGACCGATATAGCAATCAGCCCCAGCATTTT. Encoded protein: CASSRDRYSNQPQHF.

The rearrangement links TRBV5-4 to TRBJ2-3; D remains unclear. The V end was cut by 0 bases, the J end by 3 bases, with 8 bases between. Germline-derived CDR1 and CDR2 are SGHNT and YYREEE (reference sequence). The CDR3 contains 14 residues. The CDR3 bases are TGTGCCAGCAGCTTGGGCCTTCAGACAGATACGCAGTATTTT. Translating gives CASSLGLQTDTQYF. Full variable domain (rest looked up from reference TRBV5-4 and TRBJ2-3): ETGVTQSPTHLIKTRGQQVTLRCSSQSGHNTVSWYQQALGQGPQFIFQYYREEENGRGNFPPRFSGLQFPNYSSELNVNALELDDSALYLCASSLGLQTDTQYFGPGTRLTVL.

The CDR3: CASSHALKETQYF. CDR3 nucleotide sequence: TGTGCCAGCAGCCACGCTCTAAAAGAGACCCAGTACTTC. This sequence joins TRBV7-9 and TRBJ2-5; no definite D call. Trimming took off 5 bases at V and 3 bases at J, with 10 bases between the two ends. Germline V CDR1 and CDR2: SEHNR, FQNEAQ (reference sequence). This CDR3 region has 13 residues.

A few counts support this clone. The chain combines TRBV6-4 with TRBJ1-1; D not resolved. Trimming removed 6 bases at V and 1 base at J, with 9 bases between. This CDR3 region has 13 residues. Germline V CDR1 and CDR2: MRHNA, SNTAGT. The CDR3 spells CASRQTWNTEAFF. The CDR3 nucleotides read TGTGCCAGCAGACAAACCTGGAACACTGAAGCTTTCTTT.

The genes are TRBV5-8 and TRBJ1-1; TRBD1 is a possible D gene (5 bases). Germline CDR1 reads SGHTS; CDR2 reads YDEGEE. This CDR3 region has 14 residues. Trimming took off 4 bases at V and 4 bases at J, with 14 bases between the two ends. The DNA of the CDR3 is TGTGCCAGCAGCCGATTGACAGATGGCACTGAAGCTTTCTTT. The encoded protein is CASSRLTDGTEAFF.

The CDR3 here is CASSIYGGNFNTEAFF. CDR3 sequence (DNA): TGTGCCAGTAGTATATACGGGGGAAATTTCAACACTGAAGCTTTCTTT. V is TRBV19 and J is TRBJ1-1, with D possibly being TRBD1 (5 bases). CDR3 length equals 16 residues. Germline lookup yields CDR1 LNHDA and CDR2 SQIVND (reference sequence). The V end lost 2 bases, the J end lost 2 bases, and 15 bases lay between the germline ends. Full variable domain (outside the CDR3, taken from reference TRBV19 and TRBJ1-1): DGGITQSPKYLFRKEGQNVTLSCEQNLNHDAMYWYRQDPGQGLRLIYYSQIVNDFQKGDIAEGYSVSREKKESFPLTVTSAQKNPTAFYLCASSIYGGNFNTEAFFGQGTRLTVV.

The CDR3 region is CASSLGLGKNEQFF. The CDR3 DNA sequence: TGCGCCAGCAGCTTGGGATTGGGGAAGAATGAGCAGTTCTTC. The rearrangement links TRBV5-1 to TRBJ2-1, with D uncertain. Trimming left V 0 bases short and J 7 bases short, with 11 bases between. This CDR3 is built from 14 residues. Germline values: CDR1 SGHRS, CDR2 YFSETQ. Filled out from reference TRBV5-1 and TRBJ2-1, the complete variable domain reads KAGVTQTPRYLIKTRGQQVTLSCSPISGHRSVSWYQQTPGQGLQFLFEYFSETQRNKGNFPGRFSGRQFSNSRSEMNVSTLELGDSALYLCASSLGLGKNEQFFGPGTRLTVL.

The V gene is TRBV6-6, the J gene TRBJ1-2, with TRBD1 as a possible D gene (5 bases). V was shortened by 6 bases and J by 1 base, with 12 bases between the two germline ends. There are 14 residues in the CDR3. CDR1 is MNHNY, CDR2 SVGAGI, per germline (reference sequence). CDR3: CASSSRDFNYGYTF. CDR3 coding DNA: TGTGCCAGCAGCTCCAGGGATTTTAACTATGGCTACACCTTC.

The V call is TRBV5-5, the J call TRBJ1-2, with 7 bases lining up with TRBD1. The V gene end was trimmed by 4 bases and the J gene end by 4 bases; junction bases not matched to a gene: 7. From germline, CDR1 is SGHKS and CDR2 YYEKEE (reference sequence). The CDR3 length is 14 residues. The CDR3 nucleotides are TGTGCCAGCAGCCTGACAGGGCTGCTCTATGGCTACACCTTC. The encoded protein is CASSLTGLLYGYTF.

The V call is TRBV13, the J call TRBJ2-2, with TRBD2 matching over 8 bases. Germline V CDR1 and CDR2: PRHDT, FYEKMQ (reference sequence). The CDR3 has 18 amino acids. The junction had 11 bases not matched to a gene; V was cut back by 5 bases and J by 0 bases. The CDR3 DNA is TGTGCCAGCAGCCAGAGCGGGGGCCCGTTCGCGAACACCGGGGAGCTGTTTTTT. It codes for CASSQSGGPFANTGELFF.

The rearrangement joins TRBV6-6 to TRBJ2-3; 7 bases fit TRBD2. Germline V CDR1 and CDR2: MNHNY, SVGAGI (reference sequence). The CDR3 has 13 residues. The V gene end was trimmed by 8 bases and the J gene end by 3 bases; junction bases not matched to a gene: 5. CDR3 coding DNA: TGTGCCAGCTTGCCGCGGGGGACAGATACGCAGTATTTT. Its protein is CASLPRGTDTQYF.